Each of the 27 T cell receptor beta chains below was sequenced from the same sample in a study of beta chain features in type 1 diabetes. Sequencing targeted expressed TCRB transcripts, as all isolated RNA had been reverse transcribed. Data came from immunoSEQ multiplex PCR; TCRdb stores just in-frame clones and leaves some out. The profile covers some 900,000 clones, with roughly 16% appearing a single time and about 0.02% taken by the ten largest. The sample comprised naive CD4+ T cells from blood. The receptors originated from a woman younger than 35 in good health.

This clone was seen only a few times. The chain couples TRBV28 to TRBJ2-7; 9 bases align to TRBD2. Looked up from germline, CDR1 is MDHEN and CDR2 is SYDVKM. The J segment lost 3 bases and the V segment lost 4 bases, leaving 7 bases of the junction unmatched. The CDR3 totals 15 residues. CDR3 region: CASSSLAGADYEQYF. CDR3 nucleotide sequence: TGTGCCAGCAGTTCCTTAGCGGGAGCAGACTACGAGCAGTACTTC.

The gene calls are TRBV9 and TRBJ2-3; D is ambiguous. The V gene lost 0 bases and the J gene lost 5 bases, with 19 bases spanning the gap. Per the germline V gene, CDR1 is SGDLS and CDR2 is YYNGEE. The CDR3 has 17 amino acids. The CDR3: CASSVGGRSLYRDTQYF. CDR3 bases: TGTGCCAGCAGCGTAGGAGGCAGAAGTCTGTACAGAGATACGCAGTATTTT.

This sequence joins TRBV6-5 and TRBJ2-7; a possible D gene is TRBD2 (5 bases). Germline V gene lookup returns CDR1 MNHEY and CDR2 SVGAGI. The CDR3 covers 14 residues. V dropped 0 bases and J dropped 3 bases, with 9 bases sitting between them. The CDR3 coding sequence is TGTGCCAGCAGTTACTCCGAGCGGCTCTACGAGCAGTACTTC. Its protein product is CASSYSERLYEQYF.

This chain links TRBV18 with TRBJ2-2; 10 positions agree with TRBD2. Trimming at V came to 4 bases and at J to 6 bases, leaving 11 bases not matched to a gene. Germline values: CDR1 KGHSH, CDR2 LQKENI. This CDR3 has 17 amino acids. DNA of the CDR3: TGTGCCAGCTCACGAAACTCTCTAGCGGGAGAGGCCGGGGAGCTGTTTTTT. It codes for CASSRNSLAGEAGELFF.

There are a few counts of this clone. The rearrangement joins TRBV7-2 to TRBJ2-7; a possible D gene is TRBD1 (6 bases). The CDR3 extends over 14 amino acids. CDR1 SGHTA and CDR2 FQGNSA come from the germline V gene. V lost 5 bases to trimming and J lost 3 bases, with 14 bases between them. Here the CDR3 reads CASSREGEGYEQYF. The CDR3 bases are TGTGCCAGCAGCCGAGAGGGGGAAGGCTACGAGCAGTACTTC.

A note on this clone: Other DNA sequences in the sample encode the same CDR3. This chain uses TRBV5-4 with TRBJ2-5, with 8 bases lining up with TRBD1. The CDR3 extends over 14 amino acids. Germline V gene data show CDR1 as SGHNT and CDR2 as YYREEE (reference sequence). Germline trimming cut 4 bases from V and 3 bases from J; bases unmatched to any gene: 5. The CDR3 nucleotides read TGTGCCAGCAGCCGCGGGACAGGCAAAGAGACCCAGTACTTC. Encoded protein: CASSRGTGKETQYF.

The table lists this clone with a few counts. This sequence joins TRBV19 and TRBJ2-5; 9 bases map to TRBD1. V dropped 6 bases and J dropped 1; count of bases not matched to a gene: 3. Germline assignment: CDR1 LNHDA and CDR2 SQIVND (reference sequence). The CDR3 totals 14 residues. The CDR3 DNA is TGTGCCAGTAGCCCGACAGGGGGCCAAGAGACCCAGTACTTC. This sequence encodes CASSPTGGQETQYF.

There are a few counts of this clone. This sequence joins TRBV5-1 and TRBJ2-5; a possible D gene is TRBD2 (5 bases). Trimming pared 4 bases from V and 0 bases from J, leaving 13 bases between. The CDR3 covers 15 residues. Germline CDR1 reads SGHRS; CDR2 reads YFSETQ. This CDR3 reads CASSPGSINQETQYF. DNA of the CDR3: TGCGCCAGCAGCCCGGGGTCTATAAACCAAGAGACCCAGTACTTC.

This sequence joins TRBV27 and TRBJ2-2; 7 positions match TRBD1. CDR3 length: 15 residues. Trimming removed 0 bases from V and 9 bases from J; junction bases left unmatched: 7. Germline values: CDR1 MNHEY, CDR2 SMNVEV (reference sequence). The CDR3 nucleotides read TGTGCCAGCAGTTTATCCCGACAGGGAATGCGGGAGCTGTTTTTT. It is translated as CASSLSRQGMRELFF.

The chain is built from TRBV5-4 and TRBJ2-1; D is unresolved. Between the trimmed V and J ends, which lost 2 bases and 5 bases, there was a span of 8 bases. The CDR3 runs to 13 residues. From germline, CDR1 is SGHNT and CDR2 YYREEE (reference sequence). CDR3 protein: CASSLSPNNEQFF. The CDR3 DNA is TGTGCCAGCAGCTTATCCCCCAACAATGAGCAGTTCTTC.

V and J are TRBV18 and TRBJ2-1, with D unclear. There are 12 residues in the CDR3. Germline V gene data show CDR1 as KGHSH and CDR2 as LQKENI. The V and J ends lost 3 bases and 6 bases respectively, with 6 bases between them. CDR3 sequence: CASSPVPNEQFF. Written as DNA, the CDR3 is TGTGCCAGCTCACCGGTTCCCAATGAGCAGTTCTTC.

The J gene is TRBJ2-3, the V gene TRBV7-9, with a weak D call TRBD2 (5 bases). Germline V gives CDR1 SEHNR, CDR2 FQNEAQ (reference sequence). The CDR3 runs to 15 residues. Trimming stripped 5 bases from V and 5 bases from J, with 17 bases between. The chain's CDR3 is CASSRLVGVLDTQYF. CDR3 sequence (DNA): TGTGCCAGCAGCCGTTTGGTGGGAGTTCTAGATACGCAGTATTTT.

V usage is TRBV6-6 and J usage is TRBJ2-7, with no clear D. The CDR3 runs to 12 residues. Germline CDR1 MNHNY, CDR2 SVGAGI (reference sequence). With 8 bases removed from V and 4 bases from J, the gap between germline ends came to 12 bases. The CDR3 DNA reads TGTGCCAGCGGCCGATCAAGGTACGAGCAGTACTTC. Residues: CASGRSRYEQYF.

This clone was detected a few times. The rearrangement links TRBV15 to TRBJ2-3; TRBD1 matches 10 bases. The CDR3 sequence is 14 residues long. The germline gives CDR1 LNHNV, CDR2 YYDKDF (reference sequence). With V trimmed by 5 bases and J by 6 bases, 5 bases remained unmatched. The CDR3 sequence: CATSVTGGRDTQYF. The CDR3 DNA is TGTGCCACCAGCGTGACAGGGGGCCGTGATACGCAGTATTTT.

This clone was seen only a few times. The genes are TRBV7-2 and TRBJ2-5, with 9 nucleotides matching TRBD1. Germline CDR1 is SGHTA and CDR2 is FQGNSA. Trimming took 5 bases from V and 6 from J; bases not matched to a gene: 13. The CDR3 loop spans 16 amino acids. CDR3 residues: CASSLTWTGVVKTQYF. The CDR3 bases are TGTGCCAGCAGCCTCACCTGGACAGGGGTTGTTAAGACCCAGTACTTC. The full variable domain, in which reference TRBV7-2 and TRBJ2-5 provide the parts outside the CDR3, is GAGVSQSPSNKVTEKGKDVELRCDPISGHTALYWYRQSLGQGLEFLIYFQGNSAPDKSGLPSDRFSAERTGGSVSTLTIQRTQQEDSAVYLCASSLTWTGVVKTQYFGPGTRLLVL.

V gene TRBV7-9 combines with J gene TRBJ1-1, with D perhaps matching TRBD1 (6 bases). V was cut by 1 base and J by 6 bases, with 15 bases left in between. This CDR3 spans 15 amino acids. The germline V gene encodes CDR1 SEHNR and CDR2 FQNEAQ (reference sequence). DNA of the CDR3: TGTGCCAGCAGCTTAGACCTGGCAGGGGACCCTGAAGCTTTCTTT. This encodes CASSLDLAGDPEAFF.

DNA of the CDR3: TGCGCCAGCAGCCAGTCGGGGGGCTATGGCTACACCTTC. Its translation: CASSQSGGYGYTF. V gene TRBV4-3 combines with J gene TRBJ1-2; TRBD1 might be the D (5 bases). Germline lookup yields CDR1 LGHNA and CDR2 YSLEER. The CDR3 consists of 13 residues. V was trimmed by 3 bases and J by 4 bases, leaving 9 bases between them.

This clone was recorded a few times. The genes are TRBV7-9 and TRBJ2-3, with TRBD2 matching over 10 bases. The CDR3 is 16 residues long. Germline CDR1 and CDR2: SEHNR and FQNEAQ (reference sequence). V was clipped by 5 bases and J by 2 bases; unmatched bases: 7. As DNA, the CDR3 is TGTGCCAGCAGCGGGGGGACTAGCGTGCCCACAGATACGCAGTATTTT. This encodes CASSGGTSVPTDTQYF.

This rearrangement joins TRBV6-1 to TRBJ2-1, with 10 bases matching TRBD1. V was pared by 3 bases and J by 9 bases, with 8 bases of the junction left unmatched. CDR1 and CDR2 (germline): MNHNS, SASEGT. This CDR3 region has 15 residues. The CDR3 protein is CASSEGTGVRSEQFF. DNA for the CDR3: TGTGCCAGCAGTGAGGGGACAGGGGTACGCAGTGAGCAGTTCTTC.

The table lists this clone with a few counts. This chain joins TRBV7-9 and TRBJ2-3; tentative D call: TRBD1 (6 bases). V lost 4 bases, J lost 8 bases, and 16 bases lay in between. Germline CDR1 and CDR2: SEHNR and FQNEAQ (reference sequence). The CDR3 is 14 residues long. DNA of the CDR3: TGTGCCAGCAGCTACCACAGGGATTCGGCTACGCAGTATTTT. This gives the protein CASSYHRDSATQYF.

The chain uses TRBV7-9 and TRBJ1-4, with 8 bases lining up with TRBD1. The J segment lost 3 bases and the V segment lost 5 bases, leaving 11 bases of the junction unmatched. This CDR3 is built from 17 residues. Germline CDR1 SEHNR, CDR2 FQNEAQ (reference sequence). The CDR3 spells CASSPGQGGTANEKLFF. The CDR3 DNA sequence: TGTGCCAGCAGCCCCGGACAGGGTGGTACGGCTAATGAAAAACTGTTTTTT.

This clone was seen just once. The chain has TRBV7-8 and TRBJ2-5; D gene unclear. V was cut by 2 bases and J by 3 bases, with 7 bases left in between. Germline values: CDR1 SGHVS, CDR2 FQNEAQ. This CDR3 region has 13 residues. The CDR3 sequence: CASSLRRKETQYF. For the CDR3, the DNA is TGTGCCAGCAGCTTACGGCGGAAAGAGACCCAGTACTTC. The entire variable domain, with the rest obtained from reference TRBV7-8 and TRBJ2-5, is as follows: GAGVSQSPRYKVAKRGQDVALRCDPISGHVSLFWYQQALGQGPEFLTYFQNEAQLDKSGLPSDRFFAERPEGSVSTLKIQRTQQEDSAVYLCASSLRRKETQYFGPGTRLLVL.

The V and J genes are TRBV28 and TRBJ2-5; 7 positions match TRBD1. The CDR3 runs 14 residues. Germline CDR1 MDHEN, CDR2 SYDVKM. J was trimmed by 4 bases and V by 6 bases; bases with no gene match: 8. As DNA, the CDR3 is TGTGCCAGCAGCCCCGTCTCAGGGGGAGAGACCCAGTACTTC. It codes for CASSPVSGGETQYF.

The rearrangement uses TRBV28 and TRBJ2-3; 8 positions match TRBD2. CDR3 length: 14 residues. Germline CDR1 MDHEN, CDR2 SYDVKM. V dropped 8 bases and J dropped 4; count of bases not matched to a gene: 8. The CDR3 sequence is CASSSGGAPDTQYF. CDR3 in DNA: TGTGCCAGCTCCAGCGGGGGAGCCCCAGATACGCAGTATTTT.

This clone was counted only a few times. V and J are TRBV2 and TRBJ2-1; possible D gene TRBD1, 5 bases. Per the germline V gene, CDR1 is SNHLY and CDR2 is FYNNEI. V lost 6 bases, J lost 6 bases, and 12 bases lay in between. The CDR3 has 13 amino acids. The CDR3 bases are TGTGCCAGCAGGGGGCTTTCAGTCAATGAGCAGTTCTTC. Amino acid sequence: CASRGLSVNEQFF.

The chain uses TRBV10-1 and TRBJ2-2; TRBD2 might be the D (5 bases). The CDR3 runs to 16 residues. Germline-derived CDR1 and CDR2 are WNHNN and SYGVQD (reference sequence). Trimming left V 1 base short and J 4 bases short, with 13 bases between. The CDR3 here is CASSEFGSFGTGELFF. CDR3 DNA sequence: TGCGCCAGCAGTGAGTTTGGGAGTTTCGGCACCGGGGAGCTGTTTTTT.

This clone was counted a few times. The chain employs TRBV6-5 and TRBJ2-3; the D is unclear. Germline CDR1 reads MNHEY; CDR2 reads SVGAGI. V gave up 0 bases and J gave up 0 bases, with 7 bases separating them. The CDR3 totals 15 residues. The CDR3 protein is CASSYSRPSTDTQYF. CDR3 coding DNA: TGTGCCAGCAGTTACTCTCGTCCAAGCACAGATACGCAGTATTTT.